This entry lists 27 T cell receptor beta chains sequenced from one sample in a study of vaccination and CD4 T cells after COVID-19. Once obtained from cultured CD4+ T cells, the DNA was sequenced using the Oncomine TCR Beta short-read assay. MiXCR was run by TCRdb on the PCR reads, yielding one entry per CDR3 protein. Among some 15,000 distinct CDR3 sequences, less than 75% were seen once, and the ten largest hold 9.4%. The antigens for these receptors are not known. Stated treatment: approximately 9-day PBMC culture with coronavirus spike peptide pools or control peptides (ViraFEST assay). The sequenced material came from CD4+ T cells from blood, cultured in vitro. These receptors came from a human donor who had recovered from COVID-19.

The CDR3 sequence: CSARWGSGYNEQFF. CDR3 bases: TGCAGTGCTAGATGGGGGAGTGGGTACAATGAGCAGTTCTTC. The chain carries TRBV20-1 and TRBJ2-1; the D gene could be TRBD1 or TRBD2 (5 bases each). The CDR3 extends over 14 amino acids. Trimming removed 2 bases at V and 4 bases at J, with 12 bases between. CDR1 is DFQATT, CDR2 SNEGSKA, per germline (reference sequence).

This sequence joins TRBV5-4 and TRBJ1-1, with D maybe TRBD1 (6 bases). V was pared by 4 bases and J by 0 bases, with 13 bases between. The CDR3 totals 15 residues. The germline CDR1 and CDR2 sequences are SGHNT and YYREEE (reference sequence). CDR3 sequence (DNA): TGTGCCAGCAGCACGACAGGACCCATGAACACTGAAGCTTTCTTT. It yields the protein CASSTTGPMNTEAFF.

Only a few counts were recorded for this clonotype. The genes are TRBV25-1 and TRBJ2-5; the match to TRBD1 covers 7 bases. Trimming removed 3 bases from V and 5 bases from J; junction bases left unmatched: 6. The germline gives CDR1 MGHDK, CDR2 SYGVNS. There are 14 residues in the CDR3. CDR3 coding DNA: TGTGCCAGCAGTGATACAGGGGCGGCGGAGACCCAGTACTTC. Amino acids: CASSDTGAAETQYF.

In its sample, this clonotype was seen a few times. This sequence joins TRBV6-1 and TRBJ1-2; TRBD1 matches 9 bases. J lost 2 bases, V lost 4 bases, and 2 bases had no gene match. The CDR3 has 14 residues. Germline V CDR1 and CDR2: MNHNS, SASEGT. The CDR3 protein is CASSVTGGNYGYTF. Written as DNA, the CDR3 is TGTGCCAGCAGTGTCACAGGGGGCAACTATGGCTACACCTTC.

This clonotype was recorded only once. V usage is TRBV23-1 and J usage is TRBJ2-2; D gene ambiguous. TRBV23-1 is an ORF, and what it does is uncertain. The CDR3 contains 13 residues. V dropped 2 bases and J dropped 4 bases, with 5 bases sitting between them. For the CDR3, the DNA is TGCGCCAGCAGTCAACGACTCACCGGGGAGCTGTTTTTT. Its translation is CASSQRLTGELFF.

The rearrangement uses TRBV20-1 and TRBJ2-5, with 7 bases identical to TRBD2. This CDR3 has 12 residues. The V and J ends lost 3 bases and 5 bases, in that order; junction bases with no gene match: 3. Germline CDR1 DFQATT, CDR2 SNEGSKA (reference sequence). The CDR3 here is CSARGRAETQYF. CDR3 coding DNA: TGCAGTGCTAGGGGGAGGGCTGAGACCCAGTACTTC.

This chain links TRBV11-2 with TRBJ2-1; D is uncertain. The germline CDR1 and CDR2 sequences are SGHAT and FQNNGV. This CDR3 contains 14 residues. V dropped 4 bases and J dropped 0 bases, with 7 bases sitting between them. In DNA form, the CDR3 reads TGTGCCAGCAGCTCCCTGCGCTCCTACAATGAGCAGTTCTTC. Its protein product is CASSSLRSYNEQFF.

Only a few counts were recorded for this clonotype. This chain connects TRBV28 to TRBJ1-4, with D perhaps TRBD1 (6 bases). The V gene lost 5 bases and the J gene lost 5 bases, with 18 bases spanning the gap. The CDR3 is made up of 16 amino acids. From germline, CDR1 is MDHEN and CDR2 SYDVKM. DNA of the CDR3: TGTGCCAGCAGTCAAACCCAGGGGTATCTGAATGAAAAACTGTTTTTT. As protein: CASSQTQGYLNEKLFF.

The chain uses TRBV5-8 and TRBJ2-5; the D gene could be TRBD1 or TRBD2 (5 bases each). V dropped 1 base and J dropped 10 bases, with 11 bases sitting between them. Germline assignment: CDR1 SGHTS and CDR2 YDEGEE. The CDR3 extends over 12 amino acids. Written as DNA, the CDR3 is TGTGCCAGCAGCTTGCCCCGGGGCGACCAGTACTTC. As protein: CASSLPRGDQYF.

This clonotype rates as medium-sized. The chain couples TRBV6-1 to TRBJ1-3, with D maybe TRBD1 (5 bases). This CDR3 has 16 amino acids. Germline CDR1 and CDR2: MNHNS and SASEGT. The V end lost 7 bases, the J end lost 0 bases, and 16 bases lay between the germline ends. For the CDR3, the DNA is TGTGCCAGCAAGATGGGGACGGCCGACTCTGGAAACACCATATATTTT. The encoded protein is CASKMGTADSGNTIYF.

This clonotype was detected only a few times. The gene calls are TRBV6-1 and TRBJ2-7; 11 bases fit TRBD2. Germline V gene data show CDR1 as MNHNS and CDR2 as SASEGT. The CDR3 sequence is 14 residues long. The V segment lost 4 bases and the J segment 9 bases; nucleotides outside the gene matches: 8. CDR3 sequence: CASSGTSGLNGQYF. The CDR3, as DNA: TGTGCCAGCAGTGGGACTAGCGGGCTTAACGGGCAGTACTTC.

The chain has TRBV15 and TRBJ1-4; possible D gene TRBD1, 5 bases. The CDR3 runs 13 residues. Trimming cost V 5 bases and J 15 bases, with 19 bases left between them. CDR1 and CDR2 from the germline V gene are LNHNV and YYDKDF (reference sequence). CDR3: CATSLGLNSWVFF. The DNA of the CDR3 is TGTGCCACCAGCTTGGGACTGAACTCTTGGGTGTTTTTT.

On this clonotype: A single base separates this from a much larger clone, so it may be a read error. The rearrangement uses TRBV6-2 or TRBV6-3 and TRBJ1-6, with no clear D. With 2 bases removed from V and 7 bases from J, the gap between germline ends came to 9 bases. Germline V gene sequence: CDR1 MNHEY, CDR2 SVGEGT. This CDR3 region has 14 residues. The CDR3 is CASSYRSGNSPLHF. In DNA form, the CDR3 reads TGTGCCAGCAGTTACAGGTCTGGAAATTCACCCCTCCACTTT.

The chain employs TRBV4-1 and TRBJ2-7; 11 bases are a match to TRBD2. The germline gives CDR1 MGHRA, CDR2 YSYEKL. V was clipped by 4 bases and J by 3 bases; unmatched bases: 5. The CDR3 has 15 amino acids. The CDR3 reads CASSPIGLAGYEQYF. The CDR3 nucleotides are TGCGCCAGCAGCCCCATAGGACTAGCGGGCTACGAGCAGTACTTC.

The V call is TRBV7-8, the J call TRBJ1-2; no reliable D call. The CDR3 extends over 16 amino acids. CDR1 SGHVS and CDR2 FQNEAQ come from the germline V gene. The V end was cut by 1 base, the J end by 3 bases, with 15 bases between. The CDR3, as DNA: TGTGCCAGCAGCTTAGGGTCAGCTGGATCCTACTATGGCTACACCTTC. It specifies CASSLGSAGSYYGYTF. Based on the CDR3 plus reference TRBV7-8 and TRBJ1-2, the full variable domain is GAGVSQSPRYKVAKRGQDVALRCDPISGHVSLFWYQQALGQGPEFLTYFQNEAQLDKSGLPSDRFFAERPEGSVSTLKIQRTQQEDSAVYLCASSLGSAGSYYGYTFGSGTRLTVV.

This clonotype has just a few counts. In DNA form, the CDR3 reads TGTGCCAGCAGAGGGGCGAAACAGCCCCAGCATTTT. Translation gives CASRGAKQPQHF. This chain connects TRBV28 to TRBJ1-5; tentatively, D is TRBD1 (5 bases). V gave up 6 bases and J gave up 7 bases, with 10 bases separating them. This CDR3 spans 12 amino acids. Germline CDR1 reads MDHEN; CDR2 reads SYDVKM.

A word on this clonotype: One junction end disagrees with the germline gene, perhaps due to a read error. The V gene is TRBV2, the J gene TRBJ1-1; 7 positions match TRBD1. Looked up from germline, CDR1 is SNHLY and CDR2 is FYNNEI. The CDR3 covers 15 residues. Here the CDR3 reads CAGSLGQPGNTEAFF. The CDR3 DNA reads as TGTGCCGGCAGTCTGGGACAGCCAGGGAACACTGAAGCTTTCTTT.

The chain is built from TRBV5-1 and TRBJ1-1; 10 bases agree with TRBD1. The CDR3 spans 15 residues. The germline gives CDR1 SGHRS, CDR2 YFSETQ. Germline trimming cut 3 bases from V and 3 bases from J; bases unmatched to any gene: 5. Here the CDR3 DNA reads TGCGCCAGCAGCTCACGGACAGGGGGGGACACTGAAGCTTTCTTT. This gives the protein CASSSRTGGDTEAFF.

The chain recombines TRBV12-3 or TRBV12-4 with TRBJ1-1, with no clear D. The CDR3 consists of 13 residues. V was cut by 3 bases and J by 1 base, with 6 bases left in between. CDR3 in amino acids: CASSFTQNTEAFF. The CDR3 nucleotides are TGTGCCAGCAGTTTTACGCAGAACACTGAAGCTTTCTTT.

This rearrangement joins TRBV20-1 to TRBJ2-1; the match to TRBD2 covers 15 bases. The CDR3 consists of 17 residues. CDR1 and CDR2 (germline): DFQATT, SNEGSKA (reference sequence). The CDR3 loop is CGGSGLAGGGSYNEQFF. Here the CDR3 DNA reads TGCGGAGGGTCGGGACTAGCGGGAGGAGGCTCCTACAATGAGCAGTTCTTC.

This clonotype showed up just a few times. The genes are TRBV7-6 and TRBJ2-1; D unclear. CDR3 length equals 18 residues. Between the trimmed V and J ends, which lost 1 base and 7 bases, there was a span of 23 bases. The V gene's germline CDR1 is SGHVS and CDR2 FNYEAQ. For the CDR3, the DNA is TGTGCCAGCAGCTTAGGTTGGCGAGGCAGAGAGAGACTTAATGAGCAGTTCTTC. Translation: CASSLGWRGRERLNEQFF.

In its sample, this clonotype was seen once. The chain carries TRBV7-2 and TRBJ2-5; 11 nucleotides align to TRBD2. The germline V gene has CDR1 SGHTA and CDR2 FQGNSA. CDR3 length equals 18 residues. The V gene end was trimmed by 1 base and the J gene end by 6 bases; junction bases not matched to a gene: 13. Written as DNA, the CDR3 is TGTGCCAGCAGCTTAGTCCTAGCGGGAGGCCCAGGTACTAAGACCCAGTACTTC. Amino acids: CASSLVLAGGPGTKTQYF.

This sequence joins TRBV6-5 and TRBJ1-2; 8 nucleotides align to TRBD1. Germline V gene lookup returns CDR1 MNHEY and CDR2 SVGAGI. The junction had 6 bases not matched to a gene; V was cut back by 2 bases and J by 4 bases. The CDR3 is 15 amino acids. The CDR3: CASSYGTGAIYGYTF. For the CDR3, the DNA is TGTGCCAGCAGTTACGGGACAGGAGCCATCTATGGCTACACCTTC.

The V call is TRBV7-2, the J call TRBJ1-5; D gene unclear. Germline CDR1 SGHTA, CDR2 FQGNSA. This CDR3 is built from 15 residues. The V end lost 5 bases, the J end lost 2 bases, and 13 bases lay between the germline ends. This chain's CDR3 is CASSAFSGGNQPQHF. The CDR3 DNA is TGTGCCAGCAGCGCCTTTTCGGGTGGCAATCAGCCCCAGCATTTT.

The J gene is TRBJ1-1, the V gene TRBV7-3; perhaps TRBD1 as D (6 bases). V was shortened by 2 bases and J by 1 base, with 11 bases between the two germline ends. Germline V lookup: CDR1 SGHTA, CDR2 FQGTGA. The CDR3 spans 15 residues. The CDR3 DNA reads TGTGCCAGCAGCTTACTGGGGGGGGCGAACACTGAAGCTTTCTTT. Amino acid sequence: CASSLLGGANTEAFF.

This chain links TRBV10-1 with TRBJ2-3; TRBD2 matches 11 bases. This CDR3 has 14 residues. V was clipped by 4 bases and J by 4 bases; unmatched bases: 1. Germline V gene data show CDR1 as WNHNN and CDR2 as SYGVQD (reference sequence). The CDR3 bases are TGCGCCAGCAGTGTAGCGGGAGGGCCAGATACGCAGTATTTT. It translates to CASSVAGGPDTQYF.

The DNA for the CDR3 is TGTGCCAGCAGCTTAAGGGGGGAGGGTATCCAGCCCCAGCATTTT. Encoded protein: CASSLRGEGIQPQHF. The chain recombines TRBV7-2 with TRBJ1-5; tentative D call: TRBD1 (6 bases). CDR1 is SGHTA, CDR2 FQGNSA, per germline. Between the trimmed V and J ends, which lost 2 bases and 7 bases, there was a span of 15 bases. The CDR3 covers 15 residues. The variable domain in full, with the rest retrieved from reference TRBV7-2 and TRBJ1-5, is GAGVSQSPSNKVTEKGKDVELRCDPISGHTALYWYRQSLGQGLEFLIYFQGNSAPDKSGLPSDRFSAERTGGSVSTLTIQRTQQEDSAVYLCASSLRGEGIQPQHFGDGTRLSIL.